This T cell receptor beta chain is from a study of regulatory T cells in long-lasting Graves disease. The CDR3 extends over 12 amino acids. After removal of 3 bases from V and 14 bases from J, the junction contained 4 bases not matched to a gene. Per the germline V gene, CDR1 is MDHEN and CDR2 is SYDVKM. CDR3-region Arm-PCR and iRepertoire HTBI primers produced the TCR beta libraries. From the multiplex PCR reads, TCRdb called clonotypes with MiXCR, one entry per CDR3 protein. The sample records 400,000 to 450,000 distinct CDR3 sequences, around 22% being singletons. Study-wide findings and caveats: With a small sample size, accuracy may have been reduced. Persistent disease exhibited a predilection for TRBV28, TRBJ1-2 and TRBJ2-5.

Time point of the sample: persistent/refractory GD, antithyroid drugs over 5 years with positive TRAb. Making the TCR library involved RNA that had been extracted from PBMCs. An endocrinology unit in Xi'an, China, supplied the patients. Note on this clonotype: Its antigen is still unknown.

Sequences were derived from peripheral blood mononuclear cells (PBMCs), sampled when the disease was refractory, from a patient treated with antithyroid drugs. The TCR originated in a female donor with Graves disease. The V and J genes are TRBV28 and TRBJ2-1, with 10 bases aligning to TRBD2. CDR3 coding DNA: TGTGCCAGCAGTTTCCCTAGCGGGAGAGAGTTCTTC. Amino acids: CASSFPSGREFF.